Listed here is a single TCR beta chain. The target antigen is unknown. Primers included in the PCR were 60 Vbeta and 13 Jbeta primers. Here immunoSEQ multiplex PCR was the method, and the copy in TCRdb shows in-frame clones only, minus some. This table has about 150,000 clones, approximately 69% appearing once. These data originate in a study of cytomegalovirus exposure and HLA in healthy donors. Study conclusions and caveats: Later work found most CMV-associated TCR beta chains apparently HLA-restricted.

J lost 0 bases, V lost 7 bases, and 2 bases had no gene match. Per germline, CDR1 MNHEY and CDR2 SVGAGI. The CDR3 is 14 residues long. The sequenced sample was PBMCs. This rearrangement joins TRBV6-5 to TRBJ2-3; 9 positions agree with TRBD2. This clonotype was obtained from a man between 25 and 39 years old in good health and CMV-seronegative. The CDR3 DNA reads TGTGCCAGCACTAGCGGGGTTAGCACAGATACGCAGTATTTT. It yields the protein CASTSGVSTDTQYF.